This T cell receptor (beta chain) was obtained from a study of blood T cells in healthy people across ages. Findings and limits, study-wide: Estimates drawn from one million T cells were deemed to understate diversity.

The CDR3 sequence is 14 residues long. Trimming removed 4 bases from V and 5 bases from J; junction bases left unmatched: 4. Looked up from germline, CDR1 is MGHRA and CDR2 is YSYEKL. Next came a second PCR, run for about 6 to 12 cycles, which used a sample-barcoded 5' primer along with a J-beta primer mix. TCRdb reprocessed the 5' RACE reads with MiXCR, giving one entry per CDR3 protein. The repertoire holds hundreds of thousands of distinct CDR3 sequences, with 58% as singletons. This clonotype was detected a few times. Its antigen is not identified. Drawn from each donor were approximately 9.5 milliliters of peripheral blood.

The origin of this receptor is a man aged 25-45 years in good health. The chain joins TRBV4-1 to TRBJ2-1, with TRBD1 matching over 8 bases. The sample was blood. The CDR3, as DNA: TGCGCCAGCAGCCCCGGGACAGGAGACAATGAGCAGTTCTTC. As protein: CASSPGTGDNEQFF.